This T cell receptor beta chain came from a study of T cell responses to AZD1222 COVID-19 vaccine. Remarks on this clone: The antigen remains undetermined.

The study, taken as a whole, reports: Spike regions recognized by vaccine-associated CD4 TCRs spanned the protein, led by 160-218 and 743-854.

Here immunoSEQ multiplex PCR was the method, and the copy in TCRdb shows in-frame clones only, minus some. This table has about 130,000 clones, approximately 90% appearing once. Germline CDR1 reads MDHEN; CDR2 reads SYDVKM. The CDR3 consists of 15 residues. The J segment lost 4 bases and the V segment lost 4 bases, leaving 9 bases of the junction unmatched. The receptor was isolated from an adult in good health. V is TRBV28 and J is TRBJ1-2; 7 bases match TRBD1. This specimen consisted of peripheral blood, obtained on day 0 of AZD1222 vaccination. In nucleotides, the CDR3 is TGTGCCAGCAGTTCCGACAGGGAATGGAGCTATGGCTACACCTTC. Translating it yields CASSSDREWSYGYTF.